Given below is one T cell receptor beta chain in context. These data come from a study of blood T cell repertoires in COVID-19. Germline-derived CDR1 and CDR2 are MNHEY and SVGAGI. The CDR3 sequence is 15 residues long. V lost 6 bases to trimming and J lost 7 bases; unmatched junction nucleotides: 8. The method was immunoSEQ multiplex PCR; TCRdb's version includes in-frame clones alone and lacks a portion of them. Of 150,000 to 200,000 clones in the sample, 76% were seen once. Sequenced input: PBMCs or T cells enriched from blood (not recorded which). The chain links TRBV6-5 to TRBJ1-6, with TRBD1 matching over 8 bases. The source is a woman aged 50 to 60 with acute COVID-19. This chain's CDR3 is CASRAEDRANSPLHF. CDR3 DNA: TGTGCCAGCAGAGCCGAGGACAGGGCCAATTCACCCCTCCACTTT.